The 15 T cell receptor beta chains in this list originate from one sample, sequenced in a study of blood T cells in healthy people across ages. Next came a second PCR, run for about 7 to 12 cycles, which used a sample-barcoded 5' primer along with a J-beta primer mix. TCRdb re-analysed the 5' RACE reads in MiXCR, keeping a single row per CDR3 protein. The repertoire holds roughly 2 million distinct CDR3 sequences, with about 50% as singletons. The sequenced sample was blood. The source of these receptors is a middle-aged woman in good health.

Turning to this clonotype: It may be a read error: a sequence one base away is much more abundant. This chain links TRBV7-3 with TRBJ2-3; 10 nucleotides line up with TRBD2. Germline assignment: CDR1 SGHTA and CDR2 FQGTGA. The CDR3 runs 15 residues. Here the CDR3 reads CASSSRLAGTDTRYF. The CDR3 nucleotides read TGTGCCAGCAGCTCCCGACTAGCGGGCACAGATACGCGGTATTTT.

V is TRBV7-2 and J is TRBJ2-7, with D hard to call. Trimming removed 1 base at V and 1 base at J, with 14 bases between. From germline, CDR1 is SGHTA and CDR2 FQGNSA. The CDR3 loop spans 16 amino acids. CDR3 sequence: CASSLDDADLSYEQYF. CDR3 in DNA: TGTGCCAGCAGCTTAGATGACGCAGACCTTTCCTACGAGCAGTACTTC.

This rearrangement joins TRBV5-1 to TRBJ2-1; 9 positions match TRBD1. V lost 2 bases to trimming and J lost 4 bases; unmatched junction nucleotides: 7. This CDR3 is 16 amino acids long. From germline, CDR1 is SGHRS and CDR2 YFSETQ. The chain's CDR3 is CASSFPGQGIYNEQFF. Written as DNA, the CDR3 is TGCGCCAGCAGCTTCCCGGGACAGGGCATATACAATGAGCAGTTCTTC.

This clonotype was recorded many times. This chain connects TRBV7-2 to TRBJ2-7; 12 bases align to TRBD1. V lost 3 bases, J lost 2 bases, and 2 bases stayed unmatched. The germline V gene encodes CDR1 SGHTA and CDR2 FQGNSA. The CDR3 is 15 amino acids. CDR3 sequence reads: CASSLGQGAPYEQYF. DNA of the CDR3: TGTGCCAGCAGCTTGGGACAGGGGGCGCCCTACGAGCAGTACTTC.

The chain uses TRBV5-1 and TRBJ2-6; 10 positions match TRBD1. The CDR3 spans 17 residues. Looked up from germline, CDR1 is SGHRS and CDR2 is YFSETQ. After removal of 4 bases from V and 1 base from J, the junction contained 5 bases not matched to a gene. In nucleotides, the CDR3 is TGCGCCAGCAGCAGGGGACAGGGGTCTTCTGGGGCCAACGTCCTGACTTTC. Protein: CASSRGQGSSGANVLTF. The full variable domain, in which reference TRBV5-1 and TRBJ2-6 provide the parts outside the CDR3, is KAGVTQTPRYLIKTRGQQVTLSCSPISGHRSVSWYQQTPGQGLQFLFEYFSETQRNKGNFPGRFSGRQFSNSRSEMNVSTLELGDSALYLCASSRGQGSSGANVLTFGAGSRLTVL.

This chain uses TRBV2 with TRBJ2-3, with 10 nucleotides matching TRBD2. The CDR3 has 17 residues. Germline V gene sequence: CDR1 SNHLY, CDR2 FYNNEI. V lost 4 bases to trimming and J lost 2 bases; unmatched junction nucleotides: 9. DNA of the CDR3: TGTGCCAGCAGTGCTTCAAGCCTAGCGGGGGTCACAGATACGCAGTATTTT. Its protein product is CASSASSLAGVTDTQYF.

The gene calls are TRBV6-6 and TRBJ2-2; no reliable D call. The V end lost 0 bases, the J end lost 2 bases, and 13 bases lay between the germline ends. CDR1 is MNHNY, CDR2 SVGAGI, per germline (reference sequence). The CDR3 is 17 amino acids. CDR3 region: CASSYSISGLNTGELFF. The CDR3 DNA reads as TGTGCCAGCAGTTACTCAATATCGGGTCTCAACACCGGGGAGCTGTTTTTT.

The chain combines TRBV4-2 with TRBJ1-5; the D gene is possibly TRBD1 (5 bases). CDR1 and CDR2 from the germline V gene are LGHNA and YNFKEQ. V lost 5 bases and J 0 bases, leaving 11 bases between the germline ends. This CDR3 is built from 15 residues. This chain's CDR3 is CASSVGGDSNQPQHF. For the CDR3, the DNA is TGTGCCAGCAGCGTAGGAGGGGATAGCAATCAGCCCCAGCATTTT.

The chain is built from TRBV12-3 or TRBV12-4 and TRBJ1-6; D unclear. V was clipped by 6 bases and J by 0 bases, with 9 bases between them. The CDR3 is made up of 15 amino acids. Written as DNA, the CDR3 is TGTGCCAGCAGGGGAGTTAGCTCCTATAATTCACCCCTCCACTTT. Encoded protein: CASRGVSSYNSPLHF.

The V and J genes are TRBV10-3 and TRBJ1-1, with D hard to call. Germline V gives CDR1 ENHRY, CDR2 SYGVKD. There are 13 residues in the CDR3. Trimming shortened V by 3 bases and J by 0 bases, and 5 bases separated the two germline ends. The CDR3 protein is CAISDGMNTEAFF. CDR3 in DNA: TGTGCCATCAGTGACGGTATGAACACTGAAGCTTTCTTT.

The CDR3 DNA follows: TGTGCCAGCAGTGAATACCAGGGGGACGGAGGAACTAATGAAAAACTGTTTTTT. The encoded protein is CASSEYQGDGGTNEKLFF. The chain recombines TRBV25-1 with TRBJ1-4, with 7 bases aligning to TRBD1. The V segment lost 0 bases and the J segment 1 base; nucleotides outside the gene matches: 8. From germline, CDR1 is MGHDK and CDR2 SYGVNS. The CDR3 runs 18 residues.

As regards this clonotype: Being one base from a much bigger clone, this may be a read error. The rearrangement uses TRBV5-1 and TRBJ2-1, with 7 bases identical to TRBD2. The CDR3 is made up of 15 amino acids. Germline V gene lookup returns CDR1 SGHRS and CDR2 YFSETQ. The CDR3 reads CACSPASGSYNEQFF. The CDR3 DNA sequence: TGCGCCTGCAGCCCGGCTAGCGGCTCCTACAATGAGCAGTTCTTC. The whole variable domain, filled in from reference TRBV5-1 and TRBJ2-1, reads KAGVTQTPRYLIKTRGQQVTLSCSPISGHRSVSWYQQTPGQGLQFLFEYFSETQRNKGNFPGRFSGRQFSNSRSEMNVSTLELGDSALYLCACSPASGSYNEQFFGPGTRLTVL.

This clonotype appeared a few times. The chain recombines TRBV2 with TRBJ2-1, with D unclear. Germline CDR1 SNHLY, CDR2 FYNNEI. This CDR3 comprises 12 residues. Between the trimmed V and J ends, which lost 6 bases and 8 bases, there was a span of 11 bases. The CDR3 region is CASRTGYDEQFF. In DNA form, the CDR3 reads TGTGCCAGCAGGACTGGATACGATGAGCAGTTCTTC.

V and J are TRBV5-1 and TRBJ1-4; 7 nucleotides agree with TRBD1. CDR1 is SGHRS, CDR2 YFSETQ, per germline. The CDR3 contains 18 residues. V dropped 0 bases and J dropped 0; count of bases not matched to a gene: 8. CDR3 loop: CASSLARQGPATNEKLFF. In DNA form, the CDR3 reads TGCGCCAGCAGCTTGGCCCGACAGGGTCCAGCAACTAATGAAAAACTGTTTTTT.

The CDR3 is CAIEGQNYGYTF. The CDR3 nucleotides read TGTGCCATCGAAGGACAGAACTATGGCTACACCTTC. This chain uses TRBV10-3 with TRBJ1-2, with D possibly TRBD1 on 6 matching bases. The V gene lost 8 bases and the J gene lost 2 bases, with 9 bases spanning the gap. Germline CDR1 is ENHRY and CDR2 is SYGVKD. This CDR3 comprises 12 residues.